The 16 T cell receptor beta chains reported below all come from one sample, sequenced in a study of cytomegalovirus exposure and HLA in healthy donors. Data came from immunoSEQ multiplex PCR; TCRdb stores just in-frame clones and leaves some out. The repertoire holds some 73,000 clones, with roughly 90% as singletons. The sequenced sample was PBMCs. All receptors come from a woman between 18 and 30 years old in good health and CMV-seropositive.

The V call is TRBV28, the J call TRBJ2-5; D might be TRBD1 (5 bases). V was cut by 10 bases and J by 1 base, with 16 bases left in between. This CDR3 is 14 amino acids long. The germline V gene encodes CDR1 MDHEN and CDR2 SYDVKM. The CDR3 loop is CATRDSLLQETQYF. As DNA, the CDR3 is TGTGCCACCCGAGACAGCCTACTCCAAGAGACCCAGTACTTC.

This chain uses TRBV29-1 with TRBJ1-1; a possible D gene is TRBD1 (6 bases). The CDR3 contains 15 residues. The germline V gene encodes CDR1 SQVTM and CDR2 ANQGSEA. The V end was cut by 7 bases, the J end by 1 base, with 19 bases between. The CDR3 DNA reads as TGCAGCGGCTTGGACAGCGTGACCCGGAACACTGAAGCTTTCTTT. This sequence encodes CSGLDSVTRNTEAFF. Full variable domain (rest looked up from reference TRBV29-1 and TRBJ1-1): SAVISQKPSRDICQRGTSLTIQCQVDSQVTMMFWYRQQPGQSLTLIATANQGSEATYESGFVIDKFPISRPNLTFSTLTVSNMSPEDSSIYLCSGLDSVTRNTEAFFGQGTRLTVV.

CDR3 loop: CASSIDPSSYNSPLHF. In DNA, the CDR3 is TGTGCCAGTAGTATAGATCCGAGCTCCTATAATTCACCCCTCCACTTT. This chain links TRBV19 with TRBJ1-6, with no clear D. Between the trimmed V and J ends, which lost 0 bases and 0 bases, there was a span of 6 bases. The length of the CDR3 is 16 residues. CDR1 and CDR2 (germline): LNHDA, SQIVND (reference sequence).

V is TRBV6-5 and J is TRBJ1-2, with D perhaps matching TRBD1 (5 bases). V lost 2 bases to trimming and J lost 5 bases, with 15 bases between them. Germline lookup yields CDR1 MNHEY and CDR2 SVGAGI. The CDR3 runs to 15 residues. DNA for the CDR3: TGTGCCAGCAGTTACACCCTCGGGGGGAGTTATGGCTACACCTTC. Protein: CASSYTLGGSYGYTF.

The genes are TRBV6-1 and TRBJ1-5; the match to TRBD1 covers 7 bases. CDR1 MNHNS and CDR2 SASEGT come from the germline V gene. The trim removed 2 bases at V and 1 base at J, leaving 8 bases unmatched. The CDR3 contains 17 residues. In nucleotides, the CDR3 is TGTGCCAGCAGTGAAAGGCGGGGACAGATAAGCAATCAGCCCCAGCATTTT. It codes for CASSERRGQISNQPQHF.

The chain carries TRBV30 and TRBJ1-1; 11 nucleotides align to TRBD1. Unmatched junction bases numbered 10, after V lost 4 bases and J lost 6 bases. This CDR3 is built from 15 residues. Germline V gene data show CDR1 as GTSNPN and CDR2 as SVGIG (reference sequence). The CDR3 nucleotides read TGTGCCTGGAATCCCCGGGACAGGGGGATGGCTGAAGCTTTCTTT. Protein sequence: CAWNPRDRGMAEAFF.

The chain has TRBV6-1 and TRBJ2-1, with 16 bases matching TRBD2. With V trimmed by 4 bases and J by 4 bases, 4 bases remained unmatched. Germline lookup yields CDR1 MNHNS and CDR2 SASEGT. CDR3 length equals 17 residues. Here the CDR3 reads CASSGGTSGRGYNEQFF. The CDR3 bases are TGTGCCAGCAGTGGAGGGACTAGCGGGAGGGGTTACAATGAGCAGTTCTTC.

The chain links TRBV27 to TRBJ2-5, with D possibly matching TRBD2 (7 bases). With the DNA end fitting TRBJ2-7 better, the J assignment may be wrong. The CDR3 is 16 amino acids. Germline CDR1 MNHEY, CDR2 SMNVEV (reference sequence). The CDR3 bases are TGTGCCAGCAGTCCACGGCGGAACAGGGAGGGGAACGAGCAGTACTTC. This gives the protein CASSPRRNREGNEQYF.

The rearrangement links TRBV6-5 to TRBJ2-2, with D maybe TRBD1 (5 bases). V was cut by 7 bases and J by 12 bases, with 12 bases left in between. CDR1 and CDR2 from the germline V gene are MNHEY and SVGAGI. The CDR3 has 11 residues. The CDR3 DNA sequence: TGTGCCAGCAAGGGGCCGGGCCAGCTGTTTTTT. Its translation: CASKGPGQLFF.

The genes are TRBV7-2 and TRBJ2-2; 8 positions match TRBD1. The J segment lost 5 bases and the V segment lost 5 bases, leaving 7 bases of the junction unmatched. The CDR3 covers 15 residues. Germline values: CDR1 SGHTA, CDR2 FQGNSA. The CDR3 here is CASSRGQGETGELFF. In nucleotides, the CDR3 is TGTGCCAGCAGCAGAGGACAGGGTGAAACCGGGGAGCTGTTTTTT.

This chain links TRBV10-3 with TRBJ2-1, with 11 bases aligning to TRBD2. Germline-derived CDR1 and CDR2 are ENHRY and SYGVKD. This CDR3 contains 15 residues. V shed 3 bases, J shed 9 bases, and the junction held 7 bases outside the gene matches. The CDR3 spells CAISDPTSGVGEQFF. CDR3 coding DNA: TGTGCCATCAGTGATCCGACTAGCGGGGTAGGTGAGCAGTTCTTC.

This rearrangement joins TRBV18 to TRBJ2-3; the match to TRBD2 covers 8 bases. This CDR3 has 15 amino acids. V dropped 0 bases and J dropped 5; count of bases not matched to a gene: 4. Germline lookup yields CDR1 KGHSH and CDR2 LQKENI. The CDR3 coding sequence is TGTGCCAGCTCACCACCGTTAGCGGGAAGAGATACGCAGTATTTT. Translation gives CASSPPLAGRDTQYF.

The chain joins TRBV15 to TRBJ2-5; possible D gene TRBD2, 6 bases. The V gene lost 0 bases and the J gene lost 9 bases, with 17 bases spanning the gap. This CDR3 comprises 15 residues. The germline V gene encodes CDR1 LNHNV and CDR2 YYDKDF (reference sequence). CDR3 in DNA: TGTGCCACCAGCAGAGATCAGCGCAGGAGGGCGGCCCAGTACTTC. Protein: CATSRDQRRRAAQYF. Combining the CDR3 with reference TRBV15 and TRBJ2-5 gives the whole variable domain DAMVIQNPRYQVTQFGKPVTLSCSQTLNHNVMYWYQQKSSQAPKLLFHYYDKDFNNEADTPDNFQSRRPNTSFCFLDIRSPGLGDTAMYLCATSRDQRRRAAQYFGPGTRLLVL.

The V call is TRBV4-1, the J call TRBJ2-2; D possibly corresponds to TRBD2 (5 bases). Germline CDR1 and CDR2: MGHRA and YSYEKL. Trimming took off 2 bases at V and 5 bases at J, with 12 bases between the two ends. The CDR3 loop spans 15 amino acids. The CDR3 sequence: CASSQPRRSTGELFF. CDR3 bases: TGCGCCAGCAGCCAACCACGGAGGTCTACCGGGGAGCTGTTTTTT.

The rearrangement joins TRBV30 to TRBJ1-2; D is possibly TRBD1 (5 bases). Between the trimmed V and J ends, which lost 5 bases and 4 bases, there was a span of 14 bases. The germline V gene encodes CDR1 GTSNPN and CDR2 SVGIG (reference sequence). The CDR3 has 13 amino acids. The CDR3 here is CAWDTEGLYGYTF. CDR3 bases: TGTGCCTGGGACACGGAGGGGCTCTATGGCTACACCTTC.

The sample holds a few counts of this clone. V is TRBV4-2 and J is TRBJ2-2; 8 bases are a match to TRBD1. CDR1 and CDR2 (germline): LGHNA, YNFKEQ. The ends lost 8 bases at V and 4 bases at J; junction bases unmatched: 9. The CDR3 runs 15 residues. For the CDR3, the DNA is TGTGCCAGCGGGGAACAGGACAGGGTCACCGGGGAGCTGTTTTTT. Translated: CASGEQDRVTGELFF.